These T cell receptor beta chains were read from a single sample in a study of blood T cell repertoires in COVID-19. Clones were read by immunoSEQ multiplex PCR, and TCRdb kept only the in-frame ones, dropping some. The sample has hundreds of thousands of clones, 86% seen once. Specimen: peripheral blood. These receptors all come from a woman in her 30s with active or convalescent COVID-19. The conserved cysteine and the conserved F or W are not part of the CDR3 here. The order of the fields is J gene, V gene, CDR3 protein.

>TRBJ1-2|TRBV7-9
ASSRLGGKDYGYT
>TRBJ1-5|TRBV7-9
ASSPSWTRNQPQH
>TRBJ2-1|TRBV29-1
SVSGGSAYNEQF
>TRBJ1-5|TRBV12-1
ASSYLEQNSNQPQH
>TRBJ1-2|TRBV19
ASSSGDSYGYT
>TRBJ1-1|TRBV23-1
AGQGRPTEAF
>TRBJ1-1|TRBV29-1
SVEMGGTEAF
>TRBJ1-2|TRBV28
ASSRKTGIYGYT
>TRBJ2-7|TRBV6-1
ASSEETSGSYEQY
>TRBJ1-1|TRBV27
ASSDMENTEAF
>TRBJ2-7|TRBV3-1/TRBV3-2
ASSQRDRVGDEQY
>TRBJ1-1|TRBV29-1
SVLDRARNTEAF
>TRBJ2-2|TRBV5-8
ASSLDSANTGELF
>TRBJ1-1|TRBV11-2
ASSLVGVRSTEAF
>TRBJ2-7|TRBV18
ASSPGTGEGEQY
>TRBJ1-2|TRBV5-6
ASSNVGDGYGYT
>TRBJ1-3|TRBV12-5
ASAGGGGPGNTIY
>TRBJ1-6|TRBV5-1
ASSLEEQGNSPLH
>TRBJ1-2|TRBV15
ATSRDRGGYGYT